The 28 T cell receptor beta chains reported below all come from one sample, sequenced in a study of blood T cell repertoires in COVID-19. The data were produced by immunoSEQ multiplex PCR, yet TCRdb's version contains in-frame clones alone and is incomplete. The data contain approximately 350,000 clones, 87% of them singletons. The sample consisted of peripheral blood. The receptor source for this set is a woman aged 45-65 years with COVID-19, enrolled during active disease.

This clone showed up just a few times. The V gene is TRBV5-4, the J gene TRBJ1-2; tentatively, D is TRBD1 (5 bases). The CDR3 has 14 amino acids. Germline V lookup: CDR1 SGHNT, CDR2 YYREEE (reference sequence). Trimming shortened V by 3 bases and J by 1 base, and 10 bases separated the two germline ends. The CDR3 bases are TGTGCCAGCAGCTGGTCAGGGAATAACTATGGCTACACCTTC. Translating it yields CASSWSGNNYGYTF.

The rearrangement joins TRBV3-1 (or the pseudogene TRBV3-2) to TRBJ1-2; no clear D. V gave up 1 base and J gave up 6 bases, with 6 bases separating them. Looked up from germline, CDR1 is LGHDT and CDR2 is YNNKEL (reference sequence). CDR3 size: 12 residues. The CDR3 sequence: CASSQGQDGYTF. The DNA of the CDR3 is TGTGCCAGCAGCCAAGGCCAGGATGGCTACACCTTC.

The chain joins TRBV6-5 to TRBJ2-3; 10 bases are a match to TRBD1. There are 15 residues in the CDR3. V shed 6 bases and J 2 bases; nucleotides not matched to a gene: 5. Looked up from germline, CDR1 is MNHEY and CDR2 is SVGAGI. This chain's CDR3 is CASRGDRGFTDTQYF. CDR3 sequence (DNA): TGTGCCAGCAGGGGGGACAGGGGATTCACAGATACGCAGTATTTT.

The gene calls are TRBV2 and TRBJ2-7; the match to TRBD2 covers 11 bases. CDR3 length equals 14 residues. The J segment lost 3 bases and the V segment lost 6 bases, leaving 4 bases of the junction unmatched. In germline, CDR1 is SNHLY, CDR2 FYNNEI. CDR3 sequence (DNA): TGTGCCAGCAGACCGGGACTAGCGGTCTACGAGCAGTACTTC. Translated, it gives CASRPGLAVYEQYF.

The rearrangement links TRBV7-2 to TRBJ2-5; 7 bases are shared with TRBD1. Germline V gene data show CDR1 as SGHTA and CDR2 as FQGNSA. This CDR3 is 15 amino acids long. V trimming: 4 bases; J trimming: 9 bases; junction bases outside the gene matches: 14. Here the CDR3 DNA reads TGTGCCAGCAGCTCCCCCCGACAGGGAATGTCGGCCCAGTACTTC. The encoded protein is CASSSPRQGMSAQYF.

V is TRBV7-9 and J is TRBJ1-2, with 7 bases matching TRBD1. Germline V gene data show CDR1 as SEHNR and CDR2 as FQNEAQ (reference sequence). This CDR3 contains 16 residues. V lost 2 bases to trimming and J lost 0 bases; unmatched junction nucleotides: 6. CDR3 loop: CASSLLKTGPNYGYTF. As DNA, the CDR3 is TGTGCCAGCAGCTTATTGAAGACAGGGCCTAACTATGGCTACACCTTC.

V and J are TRBV5-1 and TRBJ2-7; TRBD1 matches 7 bases. The CDR3 is 14 residues long. Germline V gene data show CDR1 as SGHRS and CDR2 as YFSETQ. J gave up 1 base and V 0 bases, and 1 base lay outside the gene matches. The CDR3 nucleotides are TGCGCCAGCAGCTTGGAGGGGGCTTCCTACGAGCAGTACTTC. Amino acid sequence: CASSLEGASYEQYF.

Here the CDR3 DNA reads TGTGCCAGCAGCCAAGATCCGGGACAGGGGATAGGGAAAAACTATGGCTACACCTTC. Residues: CASSQDPGQGIGKNYGYTF. The chain recombines TRBV4-2 with TRBJ1-2, with 10 bases identical to TRBD1. With 0 bases clipped from V and 2 bases from J, the junction kept 12 bases outside the gene matches. The CDR3 has 19 amino acids. Germline CDR1 and CDR2: LGHNA and YNFKEQ.

This chain connects TRBV15 to TRBJ1-5; 9 bases map to TRBD1. The trim removed 4 bases at V and 0 bases at J, leaving 4 bases unmatched. Germline assignment: CDR1 LNHNV and CDR2 YYDKDF (reference sequence). The CDR3 spans 16 residues. The CDR3 sequence is CATSILDRGSNQPQHF. The DNA for the CDR3 is TGTGCCACCAGCATTCTGGACAGGGGTAGCAATCAGCCCCAGCATTTT.

The V and J genes are TRBV5-4 and TRBJ2-2; possible D gene TRBD2, 7 bases. V gave up 4 bases and J gave up 6 bases, with 16 bases separating them. CDR3 size: 15 residues. The germline CDR1 and CDR2 sequences are SGHNT and YYREEE (reference sequence). CDR3 sequence reads: CASSPKRGAAGELFF. CDR3 bases: TGTGCCAGCAGCCCCAAACGGGGGGCGGCCGGGGAGCTGTTTTTT.

The chain employs TRBV19 and TRBJ1-6, with 9 bases that match TRBD1. V gave up 6 bases and J gave up 9 bases; unmatched junction bases: 3. The CDR3 loop spans 13 amino acids. Germline V CDR1 and CDR2: LNHDA, SQIVND (reference sequence). CDR3: CASSGTGLSPLHF. The CDR3, as DNA: TGTGCCAGTAGCGGGACAGGGCTTTCACCCCTCCACTTT.

This clone was counted between two and nine times. This rearrangement joins TRBV12-3 or TRBV12-4 to TRBJ2-7; maybe TRBD2 (5 bases). V lost 6 bases and J lost 0, with 9 bases in between. The length of the CDR3 is 13 residues. In nucleotides, the CDR3 is TGTGCCAGCAGCCGGACTCCCTCCTACGAGCAGTACTTC. This codes for CASSRTPSYEQYF.

V gene TRBV14 combines with J gene TRBJ2-7; D gene unclear. The germline V gene has CDR1 SGHDN and CDR2 FVKESK. V was clipped by 6 bases and J by 1 base, with 10 bases between them. The CDR3 is 13 residues long. The CDR3 loop reads CASSPPVSYEQYF. Written as DNA, the CDR3 is TGTGCCAGCAGTCCCCCCGTTTCCTACGAGCAGTACTTC. Full variable domain (outside the CDR3, taken from reference TRBV14 and TRBJ2-7): EAGVTQFPSHSVIEKGQTVTLRCDPISGHDNLYWYRRVMGKEIKFLLHFVKESKQDESGMPNNRFLAERTGGTYSTLKVQPAELEDSGVYFCASSPPVSYEQYFGPGTRLTVT.

V is TRBV7-9 and J is TRBJ2-7; 7 nucleotides align to TRBD2. Losses at the gene ends were 4 bases for V and 9 bases for J; bases not matched to a gene: 6. CDR3 size: 12 residues. CDR1 and CDR2 (germline): SEHNR, FQNEAQ (reference sequence). In DNA, the CDR3 is TGTGCCAGCAGCTGGGGGAGGGGATGGCAGTACTTC. It translates to CASSWGRGWQYF.

The chain has TRBV6-5 and TRBJ1-3; 7 bases line up with TRBD1. This CDR3 contains 15 residues. The junction had 10 bases not matched to a gene; V was cut back by 6 bases and J by 5 bases. Germline V gene sequence: CDR1 MNHEY, CDR2 SVGAGI. This chain's CDR3 is CASRPRQGGRNTIYF. The CDR3 DNA follows: TGTGCCAGCAGACCGCGACAGGGAGGACGAAACACCATATATTTT.

The chain recombines TRBV30 with TRBJ1-2; possibly TRBD1 for D (6 bases). V was clipped by 4 bases and J by 4 bases, with 13 bases between them. Germline loops: CDR1 GTSNPN, CDR2 SVGIG (reference sequence). This CDR3 has 13 residues. DNA for the CDR3: TGTGCCTGGACTCGGGGGGCAGGCTATGGCTACACCTTC. Protein sequence: CAWTRGAGYGYTF.

J is TRBJ2-5 and V is TRBV5-1; D unclear. CDR1 and CDR2 from the germline V gene are SGHRS and YFSETQ. The CDR3 sequence is 13 residues long. Trimming cost V 4 bases and J 1 base, with 8 bases left between them. The DNA for the CDR3 is TGCGCCAGCAGCCCCGACTCCCAAGAGACCCAGTACTTC. Translated: CASSPDSQETQYF.

The chain is built from TRBV6-5 and TRBJ1-3; no firm D call. The CDR3 is 15 amino acids. The germline V gene encodes CDR1 MNHEY and CDR2 SVGAGI. Trimming cost V 7 bases and J 0 bases, with 13 bases left between them. The CDR3 loop reads CASTRRSSSGNTIYF. The DNA of the CDR3 is TGTGCCAGCACAAGACGGAGCTCCTCTGGAAACACCATATATTTT.

V and J are TRBV4-1 and TRBJ1-4, with TRBD1 as a possible D gene (6 bases). Germline CDR1 and CDR2: MGHRA and YSYEKL. The CDR3 is 14 residues long. V was cut by 0 bases and J by 7 bases, with 9 bases left in between. In DNA form, the CDR3 reads TGCGCCAGCAGCCAAGATTGGACAGTTGAAAAACTGTTTTTT. This sequence encodes CASSQDWTVEKLFF.

The V gene is TRBV21-1, the J gene TRBJ1-1; the table calls TRBD1, which could not be checked here. TRBV21-1 is noted as a pseudogene. This CDR3 is built from 13 residues. CDR3 nucleotides: TGTGCCAGCAGCCGCCAGGGGTTTACTGAAGCTTTCTTT. Protein product: CASSRQGFTEAFF.

The V gene is TRBV5-4, the J gene TRBJ2-3; TRBD2 matches at 12 bases. CDR1 and CDR2 from the germline V gene are SGHNT and YYREEE (reference sequence). CDR3 length: 17 amino acids. With 1 base clipped from V and 4 bases from J, the junction kept 7 bases outside the gene matches. Written as DNA, the CDR3 is TGTGCCAGCAGCTTGTTCCTAGCGGGAGGGCCCGCAGATACGCAGTATTTT. It translates to CASSLFLAGGPADTQYF.

This chain connects TRBV9 to TRBJ1-1; the match to TRBD1 covers 7 bases. V lost 2 bases to trimming and J lost 5 bases; unmatched junction nucleotides: 9. The CDR3 is 15 residues long. CDR1 is SGDLS, CDR2 YYNGEE, per germline. The CDR3 DNA follows: TGTGCCAGCAGCGTTAGTTCGACAGGGCTTACTGAAGCTTTCTTT. It translates to CASSVSSTGLTEAFF.

This clone was detected a few times. The chain joins TRBV19 to TRBJ1-5; tentative D call: TRBD1 (5 bases). The CDR3 contains 16 residues. CDR1 and CDR2 from the germline V gene are LNHDA and SQIVND (reference sequence). The V gene lost 6 bases and the J gene lost 0 bases, with 15 bases spanning the gap. CDR3 amino acids: CASRHMGEGSNQPQHF. In nucleotides, the CDR3 is TGTGCCAGTAGACACATGGGGGAGGGTAGCAATCAGCCCCAGCATTTT.

The chain is built from TRBV11-2 and TRBJ2-3; 11 positions agree with TRBD2. Germline V gene sequence: CDR1 SGHAT, CDR2 FQNNGV. This CDR3 comprises 16 residues. After removal of 3 bases from V and 6 bases from J, the junction contained 8 bases not matched to a gene. CDR3 nucleotide sequence: TGTGCCAGCAGCTTTGCACTAGCGGGAGCCGCGGATACGCAGTATTTT. As protein: CASSFALAGAADTQYF.

The chain combines TRBV6-6 with TRBJ2-1; the match to TRBD2 covers 7 bases. The CDR3 consists of 16 residues. Germline CDR1 and CDR2: MNHNY and SVGAGI (reference sequence). The ends lost 3 bases at V and 2 bases at J; junction bases unmatched: 7. The CDR3 nucleotides read TGTGCCAGCAGTTATAGCGCCGGGGGGACCTACAATGAGCAGTTCTTC. It is translated as CASSYSAGGTYNEQFF.

This chain links TRBV4-3 with TRBJ2-7; 8 positions agree with TRBD2. V gave up 4 bases and J gave up 0 bases; unmatched junction bases: 5. The CDR3 is made up of 15 amino acids. Germline V gene data show CDR1 as LGHNA and CDR2 as YSLEER. Written as DNA, the CDR3 is TGCGCCAGCAGCCGAACTAGCGGTAGCTCCTACGAGCAGTACTTC. Encoded protein: CASSRTSGSSYEQYF.

The chain joins TRBV19 to TRBJ1-2; D is perhaps TRBD1 (6 bases). V gave up 5 bases and J gave up 9 bases, with 16 bases separating them. Germline assignment: CDR1 LNHDA and CDR2 SQIVND (reference sequence). There are 13 residues in the CDR3. As DNA, the CDR3 is TGTGCCAGTAGTCTACAGGGTCGAGGAAGCTACACCTTC. Translated: CASSLQGRGSYTF.

The chain joins TRBV7-3 to TRBJ2-7; the match to TRBD2 covers 10 bases. The CDR3 sequence is 15 residues long. The ends lost 5 bases at V and 3 bases at J; junction bases unmatched: 7. The V gene's germline CDR1 is SGHTA and CDR2 FQGTGA. CDR3 in amino acids: CASSPKAGGYYEQYF. The CDR3 bases are TGTGCCAGCAGCCCGAAAGCGGGAGGGTACTACGAGCAGTACTTC.